The 12 T cell receptor beta chains given below trace back to one sample, sequenced in a study of blood T cells in healthy people across ages. The authors ran a second PCR of roughly 6 to 12 cycles using a sample-barcoded 5' primer and a J-beta primer mix. MiXCR, run by TCRdb on the 5' RACE reads, gives a single entry per CDR3 protein. The data show about 830,000 distinct CDR3 sequences, with roughly 64% seen just once and 20% to 25% held by the top ten. Sequenced material: blood. These receptors all come from a man aged 25 to 45 in good health.

The chain couples TRBV6-5 to TRBJ2-1; TRBD2 is a possible D gene (6 bases). The V gene lost 3 bases and the J gene lost 10 bases, with 19 bases spanning the gap. The CDR3 has 15 amino acids. The germline CDR1 and CDR2 sequences are MNHEY and SVGAGI. CDR3 bases: TGTGCCAGCAGTTATTATGAGGGAGGAAGGGGCGAGCAGTTCTTC. Amino acid sequence: CASSYYEGGRGEQFF.

The chain joins TRBV7-2 to TRBJ2-7; TRBD1 aligns across 9 bases. The CDR3 spans 15 residues. Per germline, CDR1 SGHTA and CDR2 FQGNSA. V lost 3 bases and J lost 6; bases outside the gene matches: 9. The chain's CDR3 is CASSFSGQGWGEQYF. CDR3 coding DNA: TGTGCCAGCAGCTTCTCGGGACAGGGATGGGGCGAGCAGTACTTC.

This clonotype appeared a few times. The chain uses TRBV18 and TRBJ2-3; D call uncertain. The V and J ends lost 1 base and 0 bases respectively, with 8 bases between them. Germline V gene data show CDR1 as KGHSH and CDR2 as LQKENI. The CDR3 contains 15 residues. This CDR3 is CASSPRAQSTDTQYF. The CDR3 bases are TGTGCCAGCTCACCACGGGCACAGAGCACAGATACGCAGTATTTT.

This rearrangement joins TRBV27 to TRBJ1-5; the D gene is possibly TRBD1 (6 bases). The CDR3 is 15 amino acids. Germline loops: CDR1 MNHEY, CDR2 SMNVEV (reference sequence). The ends were cut back, 6 bases at V and 1 base at J, with 13 bases in the middle. In DNA form, the CDR3 reads TGTGCCAGCAGGCAGAACAGGGTCAGCAATCAGCCCCAGCATTTT. This translates into CASRQNRVSNQPQHF.

The rearrangement links TRBV27 to TRBJ2-1; D may be TRBD1 or TRBD2 (5 bases each). The ends were cut back, 8 bases at V and 9 bases at J, with 14 bases in the middle. CDR1 is MNHEY, CDR2 SMNVEV, per germline (reference sequence). The CDR3 has 12 amino acids. For the CDR3, the DNA is TGTGCCAGCCGCTCCCTGAGGGGTGAGCAGTTCTTC. The encoded protein is CASRSLRGEQFF.

This clonotype has a handful of counts. The chain couples TRBV7-2 to TRBJ2-3, with 16 bases matching TRBD2. The CDR3 length is 17 residues. CDR1 and CDR2 (germline): SGHTA, FQGNSA. V lost 5 bases and J lost 8; bases outside the gene matches: 10. The CDR3 reads CASSPGTSGGAFITQYF. The CDR3 DNA reads TGTGCCAGCAGCCCCGGGACTAGCGGGGGGGCTTTCATTACGCAGTATTTT.

J is TRBJ1-2 and V is TRBV4-2; TRBD1 aligns across 9 bases. The germline V gene encodes CDR1 LGHNA and CDR2 YNFKEQ. This CDR3 region has 16 residues. With 3 bases clipped from V and 2 bases from J, the junction kept 7 bases outside the gene matches. Here the CDR3 DNA reads TGTGCCAGCAGCCAGGAGACAGGGGGTTCCAACTATGGCTACACCTTC. Protein: CASSQETGGSNYGYTF.

This clonotype occurred many times. This may be a read error, as it is one base from a much larger clone. The V call is TRBV20-1, the J call TRBJ2-5; D is possibly TRBD2 (6 bases). In germline, CDR1 is DFQATT, CDR2 SNEGSKA (reference sequence). V lost 7 bases, J lost 11 bases, and 17 bases lay in between. This CDR3 is built from 11 residues. The CDR3 reads CSVGTPNEQYF. CDR3 bases: TGCAGTGTTGGGACTCCCAATGAGCAGTACTTC.

V usage is TRBV25-1 and J usage is TRBJ2-1; D gene unclear. V was trimmed by 6 bases and J by 2 bases, leaving 8 bases between them. Germline V CDR1 and CDR2: MGHDK, SYGVNS. There are 13 residues in the CDR3. The CDR3 here is CASRGTPYNEQFF. CDR3 bases: TGTGCCAGCAGAGGAACCCCCTACAATGAGCAGTTCTTC.

The chain has TRBV9 and TRBJ2-1; 9 bases agree with TRBD1. Trimming took 2 bases from V and 0 from J; bases not matched to a gene: 3. This CDR3 comprises 16 residues. Germline CDR1 is SGDLS and CDR2 is YYNGEE. As DNA, the CDR3 is TGTGCCAGCAGCGTGGGACAGGGTAGCTCCTACAATGAGCAGTTCTTC. This translates into CASSVGQGSSYNEQFF.

This clonotype came up a few times. CDR3 nucleotides: TGTGCCAGCAGCCTCGACAGTTCCTTGGGCTACACCTTC. Protein product: CASSLDSSLGYTF. The chain recombines TRBV7-2 with TRBJ1-2, with D possibly being TRBD1 (5 bases). Trimming shortened V by 5 bases and J by 8 bases, and 15 bases separated the two germline ends. CDR1 and CDR2 (germline): SGHTA, FQGNSA. The CDR3 totals 13 residues. Looking up the rest from reference TRBV7-2 and TRBJ1-2 gives the full variable domain: GAGVSQSPSNKVTEKGKDVELRCDPISGHTALYWYRQSLGQGLEFLIYFQGNSAPDKSGLPSDRFSAERTGGSVSTLTIQRTQQEDSAVYLCASSLDSSLGYTFGSGTRLTVV.

As DNA, the CDR3 is TGTGCCAGCAGCTTAATAAGCGGGATGAACAATGAGCAGTTCTTC. The encoded protein is CASSLISGMNNEQFF. This rearrangement joins TRBV7-3 to TRBJ2-1; TRBD2 aligns across 7 bases. The germline gives CDR1 SGHTA, CDR2 FQGTGA. The CDR3 is 15 amino acids. Germline trimming cut 1 base from V and 5 bases from J; bases unmatched to any gene: 5.